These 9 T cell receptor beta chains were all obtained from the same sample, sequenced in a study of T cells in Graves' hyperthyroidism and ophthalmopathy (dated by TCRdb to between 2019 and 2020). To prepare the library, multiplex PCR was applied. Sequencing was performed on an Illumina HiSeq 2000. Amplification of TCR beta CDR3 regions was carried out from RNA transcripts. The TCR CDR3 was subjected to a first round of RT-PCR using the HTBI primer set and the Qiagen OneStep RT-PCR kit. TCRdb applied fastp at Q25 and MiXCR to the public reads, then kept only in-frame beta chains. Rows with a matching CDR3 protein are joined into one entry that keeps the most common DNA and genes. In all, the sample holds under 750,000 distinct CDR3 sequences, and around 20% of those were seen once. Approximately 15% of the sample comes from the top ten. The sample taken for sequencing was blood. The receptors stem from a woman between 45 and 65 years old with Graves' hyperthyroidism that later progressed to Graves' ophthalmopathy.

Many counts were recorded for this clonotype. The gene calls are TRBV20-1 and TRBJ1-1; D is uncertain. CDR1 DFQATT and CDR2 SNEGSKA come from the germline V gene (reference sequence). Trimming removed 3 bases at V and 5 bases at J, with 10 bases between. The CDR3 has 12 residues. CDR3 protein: CSASSAVTEAFF. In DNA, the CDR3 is TGCAGTGCTAGTTCTGCGGTGACTGAAGCTTTCTTT.

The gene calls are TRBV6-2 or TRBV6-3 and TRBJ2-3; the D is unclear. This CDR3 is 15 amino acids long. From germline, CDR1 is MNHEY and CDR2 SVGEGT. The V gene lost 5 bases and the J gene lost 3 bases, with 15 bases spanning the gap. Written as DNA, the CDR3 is TGTGCCAGCAGTGTGCCCGGCCTGGGTACAGATACGCAGTATTTT. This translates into CASSVPGLGTDTQYF.

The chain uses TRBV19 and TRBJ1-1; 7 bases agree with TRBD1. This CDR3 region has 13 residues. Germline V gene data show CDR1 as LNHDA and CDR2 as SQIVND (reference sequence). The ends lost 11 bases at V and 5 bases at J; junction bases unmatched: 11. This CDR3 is CASRRGGVTEAFF. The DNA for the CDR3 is TGTGCCTCCAGACGAGGGGGCGTAACTGAAGCTTTCTTT. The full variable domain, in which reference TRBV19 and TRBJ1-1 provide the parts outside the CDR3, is DGGITQSPKYLFRKEGQNVTLSCEQNLNHDAMYWYRQDPGQGLRLIYYSQIVNDFQKGDIAEGYSVSREKKESFPLTVTSAQKNPTAFYLCASRRGGVTEAFFGQGTRLTVV.

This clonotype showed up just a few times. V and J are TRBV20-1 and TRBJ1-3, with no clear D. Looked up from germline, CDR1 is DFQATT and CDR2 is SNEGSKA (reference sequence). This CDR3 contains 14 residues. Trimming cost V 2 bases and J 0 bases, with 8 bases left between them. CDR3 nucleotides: TGCAGTGCTAGAAGGACGGGCTCTGGAAACACCATATATTTT. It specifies CSARRTGSGNTIYF.

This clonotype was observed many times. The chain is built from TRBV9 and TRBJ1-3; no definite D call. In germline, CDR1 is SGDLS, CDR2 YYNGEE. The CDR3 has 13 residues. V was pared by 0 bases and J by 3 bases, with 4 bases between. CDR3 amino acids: CASSVAGGNTIYF. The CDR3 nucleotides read TGTGCCAGCAGCGTAGCGGGTGGAAACACCATATATTTT.

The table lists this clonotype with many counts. For the CDR3, the DNA is TGTGCCAGCAGCCGCAGCTTCAATGAAAAACTGTTTTTT. It specifies CASSRSFNEKLFF. The chain combines TRBV2 with TRBJ1-4; D unclear. Germline CDR1 is SNHLY and CDR2 is FYNNEI. The CDR3 contains 13 residues. V lost 6 bases and J lost 5, with 10 bases in between.

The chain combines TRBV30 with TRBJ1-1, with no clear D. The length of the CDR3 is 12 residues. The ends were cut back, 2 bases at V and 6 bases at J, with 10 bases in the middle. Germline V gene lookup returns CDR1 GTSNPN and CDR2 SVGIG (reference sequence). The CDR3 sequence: CAWSLRGPEAFF. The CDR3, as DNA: TGTGCCTGGAGTCTACGTGGCCCTGAAGCTTTCTTT. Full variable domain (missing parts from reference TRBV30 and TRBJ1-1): SQTIHQWPATLVQPVGSPLSLECTVEGTSNPNLYWYRQAAGRGLQLLFYSVGIGQISSEVPQNLSASRPQDRQFILSSKKLLLSDSGFYLCAWSLRGPEAFFGQGTRLTVV.

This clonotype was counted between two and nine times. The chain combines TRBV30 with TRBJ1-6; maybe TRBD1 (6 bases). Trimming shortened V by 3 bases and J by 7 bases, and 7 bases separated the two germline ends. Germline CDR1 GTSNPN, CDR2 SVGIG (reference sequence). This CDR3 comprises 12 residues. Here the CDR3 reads CAWRDSNSPLHF. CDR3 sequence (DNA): TGTGCCTGGAGGGACAGCAATTCACCCCTCCACTTT.

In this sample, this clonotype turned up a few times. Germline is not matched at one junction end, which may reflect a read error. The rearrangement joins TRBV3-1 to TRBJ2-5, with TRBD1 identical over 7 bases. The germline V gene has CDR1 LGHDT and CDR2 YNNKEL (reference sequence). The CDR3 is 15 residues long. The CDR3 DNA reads TGTACCAGCAGCCTCAACAGGGGTCGGCAAGAGACCCAGTACTTC. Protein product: CTSSLNRGRQETQYF.